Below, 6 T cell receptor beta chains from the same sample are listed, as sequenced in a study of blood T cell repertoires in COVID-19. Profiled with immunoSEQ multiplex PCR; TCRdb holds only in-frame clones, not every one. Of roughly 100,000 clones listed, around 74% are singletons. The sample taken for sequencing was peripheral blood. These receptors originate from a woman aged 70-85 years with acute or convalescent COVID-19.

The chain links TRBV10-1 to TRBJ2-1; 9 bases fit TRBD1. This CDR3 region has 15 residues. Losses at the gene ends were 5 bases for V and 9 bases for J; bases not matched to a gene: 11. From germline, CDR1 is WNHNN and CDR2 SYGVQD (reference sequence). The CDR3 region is CASSPTIGTGTEQFF. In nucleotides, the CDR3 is TGCGCCAGCAGTCCTACAATCGGGACAGGGACTGAGCAGTTCTTC.

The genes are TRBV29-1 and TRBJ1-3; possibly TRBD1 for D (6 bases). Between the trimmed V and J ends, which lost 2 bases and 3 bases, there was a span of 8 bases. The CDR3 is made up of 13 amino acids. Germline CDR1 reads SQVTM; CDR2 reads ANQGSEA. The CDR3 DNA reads TGCAGCGTTGAACCAGGGGTTGGAAACACCATATATTTT. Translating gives CSVEPGVGNTIYF.

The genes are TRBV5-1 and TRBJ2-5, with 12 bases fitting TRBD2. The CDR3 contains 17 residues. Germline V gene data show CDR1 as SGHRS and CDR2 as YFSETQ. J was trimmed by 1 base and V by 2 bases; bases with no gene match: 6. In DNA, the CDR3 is TGCGCCAGCAGCTTATCCTCTAGCGGGGGGGCCCAAGAGACCCAGTACTTC. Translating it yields CASSLSSSGGAQETQYF.

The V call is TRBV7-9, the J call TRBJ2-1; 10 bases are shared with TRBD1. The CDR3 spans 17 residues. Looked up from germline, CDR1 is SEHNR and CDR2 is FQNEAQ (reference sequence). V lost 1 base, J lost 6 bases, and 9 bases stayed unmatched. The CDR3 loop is CASSLVWGDRGPNEQFF. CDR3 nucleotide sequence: TGTGCCAGCAGCTTAGTCTGGGGGGACAGGGGTCCCAATGAGCAGTTCTTC.

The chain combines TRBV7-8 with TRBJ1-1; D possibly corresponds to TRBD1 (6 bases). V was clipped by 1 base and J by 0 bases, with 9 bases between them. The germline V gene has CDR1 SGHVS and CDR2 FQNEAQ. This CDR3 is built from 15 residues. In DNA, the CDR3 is TGTGCCAGCAGCTTAGGGGACACTTTGAACACTGAAGCTTTCTTT. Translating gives CASSLGDTLNTEAFF.

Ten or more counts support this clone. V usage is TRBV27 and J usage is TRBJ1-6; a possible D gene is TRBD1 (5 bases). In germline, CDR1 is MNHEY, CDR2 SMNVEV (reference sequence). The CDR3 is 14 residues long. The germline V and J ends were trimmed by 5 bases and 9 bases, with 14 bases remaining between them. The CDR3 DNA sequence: TGTGCCAGCAGTGTTGGAGGGGAGGGTTCACCCCTCCACTTT. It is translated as CASSVGGEGSPLHF.